Each of the 18 T cell receptor beta chains below was sequenced from the same sample in a study of T cells in Graves' hyperthyroidism and ophthalmopathy. Using RNA transcripts as the source, TCR beta CDR3 regions were amplified. HTBI primers were employed in a first-round RT-PCR of the TCR CDR3. TCRdb independently ran MiXCR on the multiplex PCR reads; one entry per CDR3 protein. This sample has approximately 700,000 distinct CDR3 sequences; 45% occur once, and the top ten carry under 8.5%. Material: peripheral blood or thyroid tissue (not recorded which). Receptor source: an adult man with Graves' disease, either hyperthyroidism or ophthalmopathy (not recorded which).

The chain couples TRBV20-1 to TRBJ1-2; unclear D gene. Germline loops: CDR1 DFQATT, CDR2 SNEGSKA (reference sequence). V was clipped by 0 bases and J by 1 base, with 9 bases between them. This CDR3 is built from 14 residues. The CDR3 DNA reads as TGCAGTGCTAGAGATCGGCTGGTTAACTATGGCTACACCTTC. Translating it yields CSARDRLVNYGYTF.

V and J are TRBV7-9 and TRBJ1-2; D remains unclear. Germline lookup yields CDR1 SEHNR and CDR2 FQNEAQ (reference sequence). Trimming took off 4 bases at V and 4 bases at J, with 16 bases between the two ends. The CDR3 loop spans 15 amino acids. For the CDR3, the DNA is TGTGCCAGCAGCTCCATCGCCGCGGACGTCTATGGCTACACCTTC. The encoded protein is CASSSIAADVYGYTF. Full variable domain (remainder filled in from reference TRBV7-9 and TRBJ1-2): DTGVSQNPRHKITKRGQNVTFRCDPISEHNRLYWYRQTLGQGPEFLTYFQNEAQLEKSRLLSDRFSAERPKGSFSTLEIQRTEQGDSAMYLCASSSIAADVYGYTFGSGTRLTVV.

This clonotype has more than one count but fewer than ten. The V call is TRBV19, the J call TRBJ1-1, with D possibly TRBD1 on 6 matching bases. CDR3 size: 17 residues. Looked up from germline, CDR1 is LNHDA and CDR2 is SQIVND (reference sequence). The V gene lost 5 bases and the J gene lost 3 bases, with 22 bases spanning the gap. CDR3 loop: CASSRGGGIVADTEAFF. The CDR3 DNA reads as TGTGCCAGTAGTCGTGGGGGGGGCATTGTGGCGGACACTGAAGCTTTCTTT.

This rearrangement joins TRBV10-3 to TRBJ1-5; D not resolved. The CDR3 loop spans 11 amino acids. CDR1 is ENHRY, CDR2 SYGVKD, per germline. Trimming shortened V by 6 bases and J by 14 bases, and 14 bases separated the two germline ends. The CDR3 here is CAIRGLDPEHF. The CDR3 DNA sequence: TGTGCCATCAGAGGACTCGACCCCGAGCATTTT.

V is TRBV7-9 and J is TRBJ1-2; D might be TRBD1 (5 bases). Germline-derived CDR1 and CDR2 are SEHNR and FQNEAQ (reference sequence). Trimming left V 3 bases short and J 2 bases short, with 10 bases between. This CDR3 contains 14 residues. CDR3 DNA: TGTGCCAGCAGCTTGGATAAGGGGAACTATGGCTACACCTTC. It specifies CASSLDKGNYGYTF.

This clonotype was detected only a few times. In nucleotides, the CDR3 is TGTGCCAGCAGCGCCAGGGGGACAGTCCAAGAGACCCAGTACTTC. It codes for CASSARGTVQETQYF. The genes are TRBV13 and TRBJ2-5, with 7 bases lining up with TRBD1. Unmatched junction bases numbered 7, after V lost 5 bases and J lost 1 base. The V gene's germline CDR1 is PRHDT and CDR2 FYEKMQ (reference sequence). This CDR3 has 15 amino acids. The complete variable domain, with remaining parts taken from reference TRBV13 and TRBJ2-5, reads AAGVIQSPRHLIKEKRETATLKCYPIPRHDTVYWYQQGPGQDPQFLISFYEKMQSDKGSIPDRFSAQQFSDYHSELNMSSLELGDSALYFCASSARGTVQETQYFGPGTRLLVL.

This clonotype was observed many times. The chain has TRBV29-1 and TRBJ1-1; D gene uncertain. V was shortened by 1 base and J by 0 bases, with 9 bases between the two germline ends. The CDR3 has 14 residues. The V gene's germline CDR1 is SQVTM and CDR2 ANQGSEA. CDR3 loop: CSVEGTQMNTEAFF. As DNA, the CDR3 is TGCAGCGTTGAAGGTACCCAAATGAACACTGAAGCTTTCTTT.

In this sample, this clonotype turned up many times. The V call is TRBV2, the J call TRBJ1-1; D gene uncertain. Trimming shortened V by 6 bases and J by 7 bases, and 12 bases separated the two germline ends. The CDR3 totals 12 residues. Germline V gene sequence: CDR1 SNHLY, CDR2 FYNNEI. As DNA, the CDR3 is TGTGCCAGCAGCCAAAGACCAGATGAAGCTTTCTTT. Encoded protein: CASSQRPDEAFF.

The chain is built from TRBV29-1 and TRBJ1-4, with no clear D. V lost 3 bases and J 5 bases, leaving 10 bases between the germline ends. Germline values: CDR1 SQVTM, CDR2 ANQGSEA. The CDR3 length is 13 residues. CDR3 region: CSVEDGSNEKLFF. CDR3 DNA sequence: TGCAGCGTTGAGGACGGGTCAAATGAAAAACTGTTTTTT.

V usage is TRBV20-1 and J usage is TRBJ2-2, with 11 bases identical to TRBD2. The germline gives CDR1 DFQATT, CDR2 SNEGSKA (reference sequence). The CDR3 runs to 16 residues. Trimming cost V 3 bases and J 7 bases; bases outside gene matches: 10. The DNA for the CDR3 is TGCAGTGCTAGTCAAGGGGGACTAGCGGCGGGCGGGGAGCTGTTTTTT. The encoded protein is CSASQGGLAAGGELFF.

This clonotype showed up many times. The chain couples TRBV7-9 to TRBJ1-1; TRBD1 matches at 7 bases. J lost 3 bases, V lost 0 bases, and 1 base had no gene match. The CDR3 runs to 14 residues. Germline V CDR1 and CDR2: SEHNR, FQNEAQ (reference sequence). The CDR3: CASSLAGQHTEAFF. CDR3 sequence (DNA): TGTGCCAGCAGCTTAGCGGGACAGCACACTGAAGCTTTCTTT.

V usage is TRBV2 and J usage is TRBJ2-7; the D gene is possibly TRBD1 (7 bases). Trimming took 5 bases from V and 4 from J, leaving 18 bases between them. Germline-derived CDR1 and CDR2 are SNHLY and FYNNEI. The CDR3 runs to 15 residues. CDR3 DNA: TGTGCCAGCAGTCCCAGGGGGGACGAGGGTTACGAGCAGTACTTC. Translated: CASSPRGDEGYEQYF.

The sample holds many counts of this clonotype. The V gene is TRBV29-1, the J gene TRBJ1-1, with a tentative D call TRBD1 (5 bases). Trimming stripped 0 bases from V and 1 base from J, with 6 bases between. From germline, CDR1 is SQVTM and CDR2 ANQGSEA. The CDR3 extends over 13 amino acids. The CDR3 region is CSVEDRGNTEAFF. The CDR3 DNA sequence: TGCAGCGTTGAAGATAGGGGGAACACTGAAGCTTTCTTT.

This clonotype was recorded once. This chain's CDR3 is CASSLSTGGLGYGYTF. The CDR3, as DNA: TGTGCCAGCAGTTTATCGACAGGGGGGCTGGGCTATGGCTACACCTTC. V is TRBV7-9 and J is TRBJ1-2, with 9 bases that match TRBD1. Germline CDR1 is SEHNR and CDR2 is FQNEAQ (reference sequence). The CDR3 has 16 amino acids. The junction had 12 bases not matched to a gene; V was cut back by 6 bases and J by 4 bases. Full variable domain (outside the CDR3, taken from reference TRBV7-9 and TRBJ1-2): DTGVSQNPRHKITKRGQNVTFRCDPISEHNRLYWYRQTLGQGPEFLTYFQNEAQLEKSRLLSDRFSAERPKGSFSTLEIQRTEQGDSAMYLCASSLSTGGLGYGYTFGSGTRLTVV.

About this clonotype: This may arise from a read error, as a much more abundant clone is one base away. This chain links TRBV29-1 with TRBJ1-1; tentatively, D is TRBD1 (5 bases). The length of the CDR3 is 12 residues. In germline, CDR1 is SQVTM, CDR2 ANQGSEA. Trimming stripped 3 bases from V and 6 bases from J, with 11 bases between. CDR3: CSVDEGYPEAFF. The CDR3, as DNA: TGCAGCGTTGACGAGGGGTACCCTGAAGCTTTCTTT.

This clonotype has only a few counts. J is TRBJ1-3 and V is TRBV19; 12 bases are shared with TRBD1. With 1 base clipped from V and 4 bases from J, the junction kept 5 bases outside the gene matches. This CDR3 is 17 amino acids long. Germline values: CDR1 LNHDA, CDR2 SQIVND (reference sequence). The CDR3 DNA follows: TGTGCCAGTAGTATAGTGGGGACAGGGGGCGTCGGAAACACCATATATTTT. Its translation: CASSIVGTGGVGNTIYF.

This clonotype turned up a few times. The chain is built from TRBV20-1 and TRBJ2-5, with D hard to call. Germline CDR1 and CDR2: DFQATT and SNEGSKA (reference sequence). Trimming left V 5 bases short and J 0 bases short, with 7 bases between. The CDR3 sequence is 12 residues long. The CDR3 coding sequence is TGCAGTGCTGCTAGAAACCAAGAGACCCAGTACTTC. The encoded protein is CSAARNQETQYF.

This clonotype has at least ten counts. The V gene is TRBV15, the J gene TRBJ1-4; D unresolved. Germline CDR1 reads LNHNV; CDR2 reads YYDKDF (reference sequence). This CDR3 contains 15 residues. V gave up 2 bases and J gave up 3 bases, with 10 bases separating them. This chain's CDR3 is CATSRFPSANEKLFF. CDR3 DNA sequence: TGTGCCACCAGCAGATTCCCTTCCGCTAATGAAAAACTGTTTTTT.